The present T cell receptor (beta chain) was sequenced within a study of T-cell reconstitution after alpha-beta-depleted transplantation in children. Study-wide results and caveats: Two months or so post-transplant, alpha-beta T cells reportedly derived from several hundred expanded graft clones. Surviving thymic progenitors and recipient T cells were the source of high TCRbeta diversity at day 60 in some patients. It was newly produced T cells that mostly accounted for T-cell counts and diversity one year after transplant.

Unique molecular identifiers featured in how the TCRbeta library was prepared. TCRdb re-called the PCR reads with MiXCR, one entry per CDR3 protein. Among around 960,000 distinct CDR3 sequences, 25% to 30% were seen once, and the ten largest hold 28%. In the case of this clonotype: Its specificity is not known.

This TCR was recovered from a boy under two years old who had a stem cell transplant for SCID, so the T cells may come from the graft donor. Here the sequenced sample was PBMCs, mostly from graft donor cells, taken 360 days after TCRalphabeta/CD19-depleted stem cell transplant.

CDR3 protein: CSARINSDAPGTEAFF. The CDR3 DNA is TGCAGTGCTAGGATCAATTCGGACGCCCCGGGCACTGAAGCTTTCTTT. The V gene is TRBV20-1, the J gene TRBJ1-1; D unresolved. Trimming took off 3 bases at V and 4 bases at J, with 21 bases between the two ends. Germline CDR1 is DFQATT and CDR2 is SNEGSKA (reference sequence). This CDR3 region has 16 residues.